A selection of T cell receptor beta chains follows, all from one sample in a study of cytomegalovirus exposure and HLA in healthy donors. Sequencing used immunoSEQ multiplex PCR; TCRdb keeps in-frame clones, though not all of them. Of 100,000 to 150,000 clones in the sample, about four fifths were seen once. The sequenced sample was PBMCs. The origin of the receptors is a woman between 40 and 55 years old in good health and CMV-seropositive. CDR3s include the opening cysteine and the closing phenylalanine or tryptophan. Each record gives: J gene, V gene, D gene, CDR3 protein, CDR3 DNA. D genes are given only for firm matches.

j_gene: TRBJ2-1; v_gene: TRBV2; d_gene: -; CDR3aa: CASRWTNEQFF; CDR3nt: TGTGCCAGCAGGTGGACTAATGAGCAGTTCTTC
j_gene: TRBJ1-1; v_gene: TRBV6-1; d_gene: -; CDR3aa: CASSEQTANTEAFF; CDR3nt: TGTGCCAGCAGTGAGCAGACAGCGAACACTGAAGCTTTCTTT
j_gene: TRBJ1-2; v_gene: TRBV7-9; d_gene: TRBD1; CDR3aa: CSSSSRQGYGYTF; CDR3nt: TGTTCCAGCAGCTCACGACAGGGGTATGGCTACACCTTC
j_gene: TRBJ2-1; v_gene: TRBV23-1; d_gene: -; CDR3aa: CASSPGRRSYNEQFF; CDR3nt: TGCGCCAGCAGTCCAGGGAGGAGGTCCTACAATGAGCAGTTCTTC
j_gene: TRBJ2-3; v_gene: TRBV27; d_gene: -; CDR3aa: CASSPIRLDTQYF; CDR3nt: TGTGCCAGCAGTCCGATACGGTTGGATACGCAGTATTTT
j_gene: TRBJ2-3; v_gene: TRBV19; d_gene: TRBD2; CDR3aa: CASSDGLAGGLTDTQYF; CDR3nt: TGTGCCAGTAGTGACGGACTAGCGGGAGGGTTAACAGATACGCAGTATTTT
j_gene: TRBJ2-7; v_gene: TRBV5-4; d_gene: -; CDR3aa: CASSLGSGLYEQYF; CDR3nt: TGTGCCAGCAGCCTGGGATCCGGACTCTACGAGCAGTACTTC
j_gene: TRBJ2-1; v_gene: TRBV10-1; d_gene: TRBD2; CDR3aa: CASSISGISYNEQFF; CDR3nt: TGCGCCAGCAGTATTAGCGGGATCTCCTACAATGAGCAGTTCTTC
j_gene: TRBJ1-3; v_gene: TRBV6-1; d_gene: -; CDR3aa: CASSESRGSGNTIYF; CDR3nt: TGTGCCAGCAGTGAATCTCGGGGGTCGGGAAACACCATATATTTT
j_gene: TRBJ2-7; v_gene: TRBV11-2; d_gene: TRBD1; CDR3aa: CASSDNTGGPSYEQYF; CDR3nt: TGTGCCAGCAGCGACAATACAGGGGGTCCCTCCTACGAGCAGTACTTC